Detailed here is one TCR beta chain. The data derive from a study of control samples from healthy donors and cancer patients. Here immunoSEQ multiplex PCR was the method, and the copy in TCRdb shows in-frame clones only, minus some. This table has about 150,000 clones, roughly 94% appearing once. The germline gives CDR1 MNHEY, CDR2 SVGEGT. Trimming cost V 5 bases and J 9 bases, with 17 bases left between them. This CDR3 contains 14 residues. The sequence was obtained from a man aged 55 to 70 with colorectal cancer. Input material: PBMCs. V usage is TRBV6-2 or TRBV6-3 and J usage is TRBJ2-1; D is perhaps TRBD2 (5 bases). CDR3 sequence reads: CASSRPGTLSEQFF. DNA of the CDR3: TGTGCCAGCAGTCGACCGGGAACGCTCAGTGAGCAGTTCTTC.